The 14 T cell receptor beta chains listed next were all sequenced from one sample in a study of technical replicates of blood from four donors. Here immunoSEQ multiplex PCR was the method, and the copy in TCRdb shows in-frame clones only, minus some. The table has almost 70,000 clones, 90% to 95% seen once. Sample: PBMCs. The source of these receptors is a human donor in good health. Some clones in this sample may be carry-over from other donors' samples.

This chain links TRBV4-1 with TRBJ1-2, with a possible D match to TRBD1 (5 bases). The V end lost 0 bases, the J end lost 8 bases, and 25 bases lay between the germline ends. The CDR3 contains 18 residues. From germline, CDR1 is MGHRA and CDR2 YSYEKL. The CDR3 loop reads CASSQEVSGKNPGLGYTF. The CDR3, as DNA: TGCGCCAGCAGCCAAGAGGTCTCAGGGAAGAACCCTGGGCTCGGCTACACCTTC.

The chain joins TRBV7-2 to TRBJ2-5; D not certain. The CDR3 has 13 amino acids. Per the germline V gene, CDR1 is SGHTA and CDR2 is FQGNSA. Trimming removed 3 bases at V and 5 bases at J, with 10 bases between. This CDR3 is CASSFDPEETQYF. The CDR3 DNA follows: TGTGCCAGCAGCTTCGATCCTGAGGAGACCCAGTACTTC.

The V and J genes are TRBV7-2 and TRBJ2-5, with 7 bases aligning to TRBD1. CDR1 SGHTA and CDR2 FQGNSA come from the germline V gene. The CDR3 is 15 amino acids. V dropped 1 base and J dropped 2; count of bases not matched to a gene: 4. The CDR3 sequence is CASSLGGRGQETQYF. The DNA for the CDR3 is TGTGCCAGCAGCTTAGGCGGCAGGGGGCAAGAGACCCAGTACTTC.

V gene TRBV11-1 combines with J gene TRBJ2-7; 8 nucleotides agree with TRBD1. Germline lookup yields CDR1 SGHAT and CDR2 FQDESV (reference sequence). J gave up 7 bases and V 3 bases, and 14 bases lay outside the gene matches. The CDR3 spans 16 residues. CDR3 nucleotide sequence: TGTGCCAGCAGCTTGTCCCCGAGCGAGACAGGGGCGGAGCAGTACTTC. Amino acids: CASSLSPSETGAEQYF.

This chain links TRBV11-2 with TRBJ1-5; D ambiguous. This CDR3 has 13 residues. Per germline, CDR1 SGHAT and CDR2 FQNNGV. The V gene lost 3 bases and the J gene lost 3 bases, with 6 bases spanning the gap. In nucleotides, the CDR3 is TGTGCCAGCAGCTTGGGCCACAATCAGCCCCAGCATTTT. Its translation is CASSLGHNQPQHF.

The rearrangement joins TRBV15 to TRBJ2-4, with 8 bases matching TRBD2. This CDR3 has 19 amino acids. Germline CDR1 LNHNV, CDR2 YYDKDF (reference sequence). Germline trimming cut 2 bases from V and 0 bases from J; bases unmatched to any gene: 12. The CDR3 loop is CATSRTPPGGDLAKNIQYF. The CDR3 DNA reads as TGTGCCACCAGCAGAACACCTCCGGGAGGGGACTTAGCCAAAAACATTCAGTACTTC.

This rearrangement joins TRBV4-1 to TRBJ2-7, with 8 nucleotides matching TRBD1. Per germline, CDR1 MGHRA and CDR2 YSYEKL. After removal of 4 bases from V and 3 bases from J, the junction contained 8 bases not matched to a gene. The CDR3 covers 15 residues. The chain's CDR3 is CASSRTQGANYEQYF. The CDR3 region has the DNA TGCGCCAGCAGCCGAACGCAGGGGGCGAACTACGAGCAGTACTTC.

The chain carries TRBV6-1 and TRBJ1-6, with D possibly being TRBD1 (6 bases). Per germline, CDR1 MNHNS and CDR2 SASEGT. V dropped 7 bases and J dropped 7 bases, with 14 bases sitting between them. This CDR3 region has 14 residues. CDR3 nucleotides: TGTGCCAGCAACCCTGTCAGGGGAAATTCACCCCTCCACTTT. Its translation is CASNPVRGNSPLHF.

The chain carries TRBV7-8 and TRBJ2-2, with TRBD2 matching 10 bases. This CDR3 is built from 18 residues. V was pared by 3 bases and J by 0 bases, with 7 bases of the junction left unmatched. Germline V gene sequence: CDR1 SGHVS, CDR2 FQNEAQ. CDR3 nucleotides: TGTGCCAGCAGCTTGGGTCTAGCGGGGGCCGCGAACACCGGGGAGCTGTTTTTT. Protein sequence: CASSLGLAGAANTGELFF.

This rearrangement joins TRBV4-1 to TRBJ2-7, with D perhaps TRBD1 (6 bases). Germline V gene data show CDR1 as MGHRA and CDR2 as YSYEKL. The V gene lost 2 bases and the J gene lost 3 bases, with 20 bases spanning the gap. This CDR3 contains 17 residues. The CDR3 DNA reads as TGCGCCAGCAGCCAAAATACCCCCGGGACAATATACTACGAGCAGTACTTC. Translating gives CASSQNTPGTIYYEQYF.

V and J are TRBV5-4 and TRBJ2-7; 10 nucleotides match TRBD2. CDR3 length: 14 amino acids. Germline V gene sequence: CDR1 SGHNT, CDR2 YYREEE (reference sequence). V lost 2 bases to trimming and J lost 6 bases; unmatched junction nucleotides: 5. DNA for the CDR3: TGTGCCAGCAGCTTCAGCGGGGGGGCGGGCGAGCAGTACTTC. It codes for CASSFSGGAGEQYF.

V usage is TRBV30 and J usage is TRBJ2-3; TRBD1 aligns across 7 bases. V shed 0 bases, J shed 1 base, and the junction held 1 base outside the gene matches. The CDR3 is 14 residues long. The germline CDR1 and CDR2 sequences are GTSNPN and SVGIG (reference sequence). The CDR3 sequence is CAWSVGTGTDTQYF. The DNA for the CDR3 is TGTGCCTGGAGTGTAGGGACAGGCACAGATACGCAGTATTTT.

The table lists this clone with a count of one. This chain uses TRBV11-1 with TRBJ2-7, with 7 bases identical to TRBD1. Germline assignment: CDR1 SGHAT and CDR2 FQDESV (reference sequence). This CDR3 comprises 13 residues. V trimming: 4 bases; J trimming: 3 bases; junction bases outside the gene matches: 3. The CDR3 region has the DNA TGTGCCAGCAGCTCGACAGGGTTCTACGAGCAGTACTTC. This translates into CASSSTGFYEQYF.

The chain recombines TRBV29-1 with TRBJ1-2; 9 nucleotides align to TRBD1. Germline assignment: CDR1 SQVTM and CDR2 ANQGSEA. J gave up 6 bases and V 5 bases, and 10 bases lay outside the gene matches. The CDR3 runs to 14 residues. CDR3 in DNA: TGCAGCGTTCTCAAACAGGGGGCGGGAGATGGCTACACCTTC. It specifies CSVLKQGAGDGYTF.